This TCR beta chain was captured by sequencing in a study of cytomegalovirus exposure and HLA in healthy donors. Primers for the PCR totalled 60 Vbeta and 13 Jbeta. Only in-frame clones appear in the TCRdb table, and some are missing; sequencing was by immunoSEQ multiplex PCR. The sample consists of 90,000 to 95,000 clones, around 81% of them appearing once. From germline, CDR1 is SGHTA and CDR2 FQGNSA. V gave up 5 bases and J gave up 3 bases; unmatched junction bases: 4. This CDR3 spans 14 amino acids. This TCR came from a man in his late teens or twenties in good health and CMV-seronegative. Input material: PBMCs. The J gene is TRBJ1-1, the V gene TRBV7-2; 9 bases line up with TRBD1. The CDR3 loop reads CASSKQGADTEAFF. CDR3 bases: TGTGCCAGCAGCAAACAGGGGGCGGACACTGAAGCTTTCTTT.